A single sample is the source of the 24 T cell receptor beta chains below, sequenced in a study of Tregs in tolerant kidney transplant recipients. Recipients received nonmyeloablative bone marrow transplants from related graft donors, with transient mixed chimerism. TCRdb's copy holds only in-frame clones and misses some; the assay was immunoSEQ multiplex PCR. The listing records about 31,000 clones. This specimen was CD4+ T cells from blood (PBMCs), taken 24 months after the transplant. The receptors were gathered from a human patient who received a combined kidney and bone marrow transplant. The graft donor may have given rise to some T cells.

For this clone: The CDR3 end is not reached by the read, which stops 3 residues before it; the germline J gene fills it in. This sequence joins TRBV30 and TRBJ2-3; 16 bases line up with TRBD2. With 4 bases clipped from V and 6 bases from J, the junction kept 4 bases outside the gene matches. The CDR3 contains 15 residues. The germline CDR1 and CDR2 sequences are GTSNPN and SVGIG (reference sequence). The CDR3 is CAWNPGLAGGDTQYF. The CDR3 bases that were read are TGTGCCTGGAACCCGGGACTAGCGGGGGGGGATACG.

Comment on this clone: The read is 3 residues too short to cover the CDR3 end, so that end is filled in from the germline J gene. The J gene is TRBJ1-4, the V gene TRBV5-1; weak D call: TRBD1 (6 bases). The V and J ends lost 0 bases and 8 bases respectively, with 14 bases between them. This CDR3 is built from 15 residues. Looked up from germline, CDR1 is SGHRS and CDR2 is YFSETQ. The covered CDR3 bases are TGCGCCAGCAGCTTGGCTTCAGGGGTATTCGAAAAA. As protein: CASSLASGVFEK. In full, the CDR3 is CASSLASGVFEKLFF. Supplemented by reference TRBV5-1 and TRBJ1-4, the full variable domain reads KAGVTQTPRYLIKTRGQQVTLSCSPISGHRSVSWYQQTPGQGLQFLFEYFSETQRNKGNFPGRFSGRQFSNSRSEMNVSTLELGDSALYLCASSLASGVFEKLFFGSGTQLSVL.

About this clone itself: The read finishes 3 residues shy of the CDR3 end, and the germline J gene is used to complete it. J is TRBJ2-2 and V is TRBV2; a possible D gene is TRBD1 (6 bases). V lost 6 bases and J 0 bases, leaving 11 bases between the germline ends. Germline V gene sequence: CDR1 SNHLY, CDR2 FYNNEI. There are 15 residues in the CDR3. The CDR3 reads CASSTGTSNTGELFF. The part of the CDR3 DNA that was read is TGTGCCAGCAGCACCGGGACATCGAACACCGGGGAG.

As to this clone: With the read ending 3 residues before the CDR3 end, the germline J gene is used to fill in that end. V gene TRBV28 combines with J gene TRBJ1-5; 7 positions agree with TRBD1. Germline CDR1 and CDR2: MDHEN and SYDVKM. The CDR3 spans 15 residues. With V trimmed by 5 bases and J by 3 bases, 7 bases remained unmatched. Partial CDR3 DNA: TGTGCCAGCAGTACCCCGACAGGGAACAATCAGCCC. This sequence encodes CASSTPTGNNQP. The whole CDR3 protein reads CASSTPTGNNQPQHF.

Points on this clone: The sequenced fragment ends 3 residues before the CDR3 boundary, so the rest is inferred from the germline J gene. The chain uses TRBV18 and TRBJ2-7; the D gene is possibly TRBD2 (5 bases). The CDR3 totals 14 residues. The V end lost 8 bases, the J end lost 3 bases, and 17 bases lay between the germline ends. CDR1 and CDR2 from the germline V gene are KGHSH and LQKENI. CDR3 DNA, as far as it was read: TGTGCCAGCACGCTCACGACCGGGGACTACGAG. It yields the protein CASTLTTGDYE. The whole CDR3 sequence is CASTLTTGDYEQYF.

For this clone: The read ends 3 residues early relative to the CDR3; the germline J gene fills the gap. The rearrangement joins TRBV6-2 or TRBV6-3 to TRBJ2-7; D is undetermined. This CDR3 comprises 12 residues. Trimming pared 7 bases from V and 3 bases from J, leaving 10 bases between. Germline V CDR1 and CDR2: MNHEY, SVGEGT. The CDR3 reads CASTENSYEQYF. CDR3 bases read: TGTGCCAGCACAGAGAACAGCTACGAG.

Comments on this clone: The observed sequence ends 3 residues before the CDR3 terminus, with the missing tail filled in from the germline J gene. This chain links TRBV4-2 with TRBJ2-5; 13 bases agree with TRBD2. Germline CDR1 is LGHNA and CDR2 is YNFKEQ. The ends lost 3 bases at V and 4 bases at J; junction bases unmatched: 14. This CDR3 has 19 residues. The sequenced part of the CDR3 DNA is TGTGCCAGCAGCCAGGTTTCACTAGCGGGAGGGCTGGAAATAGAGACC. Translation gives CASSQVSLAGGLEIET. The CDR3 in full is CASSQVSLAGGLEIETQYF.

Concerning this clone itself: Read data end 3 residues before the CDR3 end; the end is taken from the germline J gene. The chain combines TRBV19 with TRBJ2-5; 9 bases align to TRBD1. This CDR3 contains 19 residues. The ends lost 3 bases at V and 7 bases at J; junction bases unmatched: 21. Germline V gene sequence: CDR1 LNHDA, CDR2 SQIVND (reference sequence). The CDR3 reads CASSIKGTSWDRERWTQYF. Partial CDR3 DNA: TGTGCCAGTAGTATTAAGGGTACGTCGTGGGACAGGGAGCGGTGGACC. The whole variable domain, filled in from reference TRBV19 and TRBJ2-5, reads DGGITQSPKYLFRKEGQNVTLSCEQNLNHDAMYWYRQDPGQGLRLIYYSQIVNDFQKGDIAEGYSVSREKKESFPLTVTSAQKNPTAFYLCASSIKGTSWDRERWTQYFGPGTRLLVL.

Of note for this clone: The read comes to an end 3 residues before the CDR3 does, leaving the germline J gene to fill in the end. The chain links TRBV10-3 to TRBJ2-3; D unclear. The CDR3 length is 14 residues. V lost 2 bases and J 2 bases, leaving 8 bases between the germline ends. In germline, CDR1 is ENHRY, CDR2 SYGVKD. CDR3 DNA, as far as it was read: TGTGCCATCAGTGAGGCAGAACCCACAGATACG. Translating it yields CAISEAEPTDT. In full, the CDR3 is CAISEAEPTDTQYF.

As for this clone: The read halts 3 residues ahead of the CDR3 end, with the missing end drawn from the germline J gene. This chain links TRBV7-9 with TRBJ1-2; no firm D call. Germline loops: CDR1 SEHNR, CDR2 FQNEAQ (reference sequence). The ends were cut back, 3 bases at V and 0 bases at J, with 8 bases in the middle. There are 14 residues in the CDR3. Partial CDR3 DNA: TGTGCCAGCAGCTTCGGGGAGACTAACTATGGC. This gives the protein CASSFGETNYG. The CDR3 reads in full as CASSFGETNYGYTF.

With respect to this clone: Read coverage stops 3 residues before the CDR3 terminus; the germline J gene supplies the remainder. The chain employs TRBV7-2 and TRBJ2-5, with D perhaps matching TRBD2 (6 bases). The CDR3 loop spans 15 amino acids. V was pared by 3 bases and J by 5 bases, with 16 bases between. Looked up from germline, CDR1 is SGHTA and CDR2 is FQGNSA. CDR3 DNA, as far as it was read: TGTGCCAGCAGCTTGACAGACGGGGACTGGGAGACC. Its translation: CASSLTDGDWET. The entire CDR3 sequence reads CASSLTDGDWETQYF.

Turning to this clone: The read finishes 3 residues shy of the CDR3 end, and the germline J gene is used to complete it. V gene TRBV19 combines with J gene TRBJ1-5; D might be TRBD1 (6 bases). Trimming stripped 5 bases from V and 6 bases from J, with 11 bases between. This CDR3 has 13 residues. Germline V gene lookup returns CDR1 LNHDA and CDR2 SQIVND (reference sequence). The CDR3 loop is CASSPTGGQPQHF. The sequenced part of the CDR3 DNA is TGTGCCAGTAGTCCGACAGGTGGTCAGCCC.

About this clone itself: The CDR3 end falls 3 residues outside the read, so it is completed with the germline J gene. The rearrangement joins TRBV20-1 to TRBJ2-3; TRBD2 is a possible D gene (6 bases). The CDR3 is 12 residues long. Germline V lookup: CDR1 DFQATT, CDR2 SNEGSKA (reference sequence). Incomplete CDR3 DNA: TGCAGTGCTAGGGAGACTAGTTCGGCG. This translates into CSARETSSA. The whole CDR3 sequence is CSARETSSAQYF.

A note on this clone: The read is 3 residues too short to cover the CDR3 end, so that end is filled in from the germline J gene. The V call is TRBV18, the J call TRBJ1-1; D may be TRBD1 (6 bases). There are 13 residues in the CDR3. Per the germline V gene, CDR1 is KGHSH and CDR2 is LQKENI. CDR3: CASSPIETGLAFF. The CDR3 DNA, read in part, is TGTGCCAGCTCACCAATTGAGACAGGCCTC.

Concerning this clone itself: With the read ending 3 residues before the CDR3 end, the germline J gene is used to fill in that end. This sequence joins TRBV6-2 or TRBV6-3 and TRBJ2-3, with TRBD1 matching over 7 bases. Per the germline V gene, CDR1 is MNHEY and CDR2 is SVGEGT. The CDR3 consists of 12 residues. The part of the CDR3 DNA that was read is TGTGCCAGCAGTCAGACAGGGCTCCCG. It encodes CASSQTGLP. The whole CDR3 region reads CASSQTGLPQYF.

For this clone: One end of the junction fails to match germline, which may point to a read error. With the read ending 3 residues before the CDR3 end, the germline J gene is used to fill in that end. The chain couples TRBV4-2 to TRBJ2-7, with a weak D call TRBD2 (6 bases). Germline CDR1 and CDR2: LGHNA and YNFKEQ. CDR3 length: 15 residues. The CDR3 loop is CASSQGGGLRDEQYF. The covered CDR3 bases are TGCGCCAGCAGCCAAGGTGGGGGACTTAGGGACGAG.

With respect to this clone: The CDR3 end lies 3 residues beyond the end of the read and is filled in from the germline J gene. The chain is built from TRBV5-1 and TRBJ1-4, with a possible D match to TRBD1 (6 bases). The V end lost 2 bases, the J end lost 3 bases, and 11 bases lay between the germline ends. Germline CDR1 is SGHRS and CDR2 is YFSETQ. The CDR3 covers 15 residues. CDR3 bases read: TGCGCCAGCAGCTTTAACCAGGGGTCTAATGAAAAA. It codes for CASSFNQGSNEK. The full CDR3 protein is CASSFNQGSNEKLFF.

A note on this clone: The read stops 3 residues short of the end of the CDR3; the missing end is completed from the germline J gene. The rearrangement joins TRBV20-1 to TRBJ2-3; D unresolved. Germline V gives CDR1 DFQATT, CDR2 SNEGSKA (reference sequence). This CDR3 is built from 13 residues. V shed 1 base and J shed 1 base, with 6 bases lying between them. CDR3 sequence: CSARVSRTDTQYF. CDR3 bases read: TGCAGTGCTAGAGTCTCTCGCACAGATACG.

With respect to this clone: The sequence runs out 3 residues before the end of the CDR3; the remainder is reconstructed from the germline J gene. The chain uses TRBV18 and TRBJ1-2; weak D call: TRBD1 (6 bases). Germline lookup yields CDR1 KGHSH and CDR2 LQKENI. Between the trimmed V and J ends, which lost 2 bases and 4 bases, there was a span of 14 bases. CDR3 length: 15 amino acids. The CDR3 loop is CASSPLTGHAYGYTF. CDR3 DNA (partial): TGTGCCAGCTCACCATTGACAGGACACGCCTATGGC.

To note about this clone: The read falls 3 residues short of the CDR3 end, and the missing part is taken from the germline J gene. V gene TRBV20-1 combines with J gene TRBJ2-3; 7 bases fit TRBD2. Germline lookup yields CDR1 DFQATT and CDR2 SNEGSKA (reference sequence). The CDR3 consists of 19 residues. The trim removed 1 base at V and 0 bases at J, leaving 16 bases unmatched. The sequenced CDR3 bases are TGCAGTGCTAGAGGCGGGGGAGTGTGGGAGGAACCTAGCACAGATACG. This encodes CSARGGGVWEEPSTDT. The complete CDR3 protein is CSARGGGVWEEPSTDTQYF.

Worth noting for this clone: Read sequence stops 3 residues before the CDR3 end, and the germline J gene provides the missing end. The V call is TRBV6-2 or TRBV6-3, the J call TRBJ2-1; 8 bases fit TRBD2. V trimming: 0 bases; J trimming: 7 bases; junction bases outside the gene matches: 11. This CDR3 comprises 17 residues. Germline loops: CDR1 MNHEY, CDR2 SVGEGT. Incomplete CDR3 DNA: TGTGCCAGCAGTTACTCGGGTAGCGGGAAGTTGAAGAATGAG. Amino acid sequence: CASSYSGSGKLKNE. The full CDR3 protein reads CASSYSGSGKLKNEQFF.

Regarding this clone: The missing CDR3 end, 3 residues past where the read stops, is filled in from the germline J gene. The V call is TRBV15, the J call TRBJ2-5; 9 positions match TRBD1. The CDR3 loop spans 15 amino acids. V trimming: 3 bases; J trimming: 5 bases; junction bases outside the gene matches: 7. Germline V lookup: CDR1 LNHNV, CDR2 YYDKDF (reference sequence). The CDR3 loop is CATSSGDRVGETQYF. CDR3 DNA, as far as it was read: TGTGCCACCAGCAGTGGGGACAGGGTGGGGGAGACC.

A note on this clone: The CDR3 is cut off 3 residues early in the read; its end comes from the germline J gene. This chain connects TRBV7-3 to TRBJ2-6, with 8 bases identical to TRBD1. The CDR3 length is 18 residues. Unmatched junction bases numbered 9, after V lost 5 bases and J lost 0 bases. CDR1 and CDR2 (germline): SGHTA, FQGTGA. The CDR3 bases that were read are TGTGCCAGCAGCACGTCCGGGACAGGTCTCTCTGGGGCCAACGTC. Amino acids: CASSTSGTGLSGANV. The entire CDR3 is CASSTSGTGLSGANVLTF. Looking up the rest from reference TRBV7-3 and TRBJ2-6 gives the full variable domain: GAGVSQTPSNKVTEKGKYVELRCDPISGHTALYWYRQSLGQGPEFLIYFQGTGAADDSGLPNDRFFAVRPEGSVSTLKIQRTERGDSAVYLCASSTSGTGLSGANVLTFGAGSRLTVL.

Concerning this clone: The read ends 3 residues shy of where the CDR3 ends; the end is completed using the germline J gene. The V gene is TRBV20-1, the J gene TRBJ2-1; TRBD2 matches 8 bases. V was clipped by 5 bases and J by 4 bases; unmatched bases: 13. This CDR3 is built from 16 residues. The germline CDR1 and CDR2 sequences are DFQATT and SNEGSKA (reference sequence). Incomplete CDR3 DNA: TGCAGTGCTCAAAGAGGGGGTAGCGGGGCATACAATGAG. Translation: CSAQRGGSGAYNE. The CDR3 in its entirety is CSAQRGGSGAYNEQFF.